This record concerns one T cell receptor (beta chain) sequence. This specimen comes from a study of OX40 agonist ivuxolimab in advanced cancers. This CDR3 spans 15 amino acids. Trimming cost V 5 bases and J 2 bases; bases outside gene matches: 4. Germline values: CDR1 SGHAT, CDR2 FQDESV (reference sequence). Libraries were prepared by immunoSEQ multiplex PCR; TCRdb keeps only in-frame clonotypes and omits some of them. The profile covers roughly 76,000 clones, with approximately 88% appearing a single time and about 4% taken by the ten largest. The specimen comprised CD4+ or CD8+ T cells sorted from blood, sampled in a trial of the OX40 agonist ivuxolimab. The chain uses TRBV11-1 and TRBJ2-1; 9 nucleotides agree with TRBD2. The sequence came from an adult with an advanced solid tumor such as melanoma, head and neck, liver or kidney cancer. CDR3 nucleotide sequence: TGTGCCAGCAGCCTTGTAGCGGGAGCCTACAATGAGCAGTTCTTC. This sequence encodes CASSLVAGAYNEQFF.